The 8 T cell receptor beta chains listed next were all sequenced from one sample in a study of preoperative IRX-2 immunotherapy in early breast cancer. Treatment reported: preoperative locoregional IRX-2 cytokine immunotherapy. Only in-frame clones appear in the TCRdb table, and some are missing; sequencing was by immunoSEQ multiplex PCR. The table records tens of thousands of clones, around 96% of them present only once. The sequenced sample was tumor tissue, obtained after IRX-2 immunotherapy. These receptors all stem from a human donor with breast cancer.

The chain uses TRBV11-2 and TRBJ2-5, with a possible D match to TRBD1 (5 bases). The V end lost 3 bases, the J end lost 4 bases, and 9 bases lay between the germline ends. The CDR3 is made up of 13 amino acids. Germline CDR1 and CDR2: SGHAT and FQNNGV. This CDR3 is CASSFSGRETQYF. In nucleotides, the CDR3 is TGTGCCAGCAGCTTCTCAGGGCGAGAGACCCAGTACTTC.

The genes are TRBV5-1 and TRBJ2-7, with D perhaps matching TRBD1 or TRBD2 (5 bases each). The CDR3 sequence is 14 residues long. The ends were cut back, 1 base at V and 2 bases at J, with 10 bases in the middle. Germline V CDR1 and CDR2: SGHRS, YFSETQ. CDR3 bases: TGCGCCAGCAGCTTGTCCGGGACCACCTACGAGCAGTACTTC. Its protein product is CASSLSGTTYEQYF.

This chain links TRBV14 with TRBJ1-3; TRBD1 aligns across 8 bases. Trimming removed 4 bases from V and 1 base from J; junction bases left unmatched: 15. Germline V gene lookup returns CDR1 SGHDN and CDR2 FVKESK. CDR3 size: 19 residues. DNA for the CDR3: TGTGCCAGCAGCCTATGGTGGACAGGGACTAGCACATCTGGAAACACCATATATTTT. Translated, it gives CASSLWWTGTSTSGNTIYF.

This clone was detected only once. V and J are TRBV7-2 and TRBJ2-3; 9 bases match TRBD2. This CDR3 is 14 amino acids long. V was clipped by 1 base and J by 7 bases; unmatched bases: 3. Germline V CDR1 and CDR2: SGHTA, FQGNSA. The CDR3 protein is CASSLGGRANTQYF. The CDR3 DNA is TGTGCCAGCAGCTTAGGCGGGAGGGCGAATACGCAGTATTTT.

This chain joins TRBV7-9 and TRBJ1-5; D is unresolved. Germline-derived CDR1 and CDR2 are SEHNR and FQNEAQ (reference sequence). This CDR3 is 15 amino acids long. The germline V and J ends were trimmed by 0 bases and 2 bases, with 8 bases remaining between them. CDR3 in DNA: TGTGCCAGCAGCTTAGCCCGGGATGGCAATCAGCCCCAGCATTTT. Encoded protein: CASSLARDGNQPQHF.

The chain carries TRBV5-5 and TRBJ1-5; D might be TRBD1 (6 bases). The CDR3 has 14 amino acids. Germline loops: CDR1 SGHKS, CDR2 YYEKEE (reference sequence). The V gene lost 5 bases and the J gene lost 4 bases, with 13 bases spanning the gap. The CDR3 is CASRPGQLNQPQHF. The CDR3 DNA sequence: TGTGCCAGCAGGCCTGGACAGCTAAATCAGCCCCAGCATTTT.

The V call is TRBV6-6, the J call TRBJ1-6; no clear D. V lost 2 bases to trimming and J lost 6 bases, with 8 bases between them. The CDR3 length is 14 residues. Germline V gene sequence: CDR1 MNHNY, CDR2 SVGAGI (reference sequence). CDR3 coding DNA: TGTGCCAGCAGTTACACCATTTCTAATTCACCCCTCCACTTT. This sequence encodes CASSYTISNSPLHF.

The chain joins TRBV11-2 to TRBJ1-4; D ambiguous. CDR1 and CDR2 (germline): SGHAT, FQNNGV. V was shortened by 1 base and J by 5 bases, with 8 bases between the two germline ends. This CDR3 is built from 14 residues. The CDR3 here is CASSLAGFNEKLFF. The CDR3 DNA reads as TGTGCCAGCAGCTTAGCTGGGTTCAATGAAAAACTGTTTTTT.